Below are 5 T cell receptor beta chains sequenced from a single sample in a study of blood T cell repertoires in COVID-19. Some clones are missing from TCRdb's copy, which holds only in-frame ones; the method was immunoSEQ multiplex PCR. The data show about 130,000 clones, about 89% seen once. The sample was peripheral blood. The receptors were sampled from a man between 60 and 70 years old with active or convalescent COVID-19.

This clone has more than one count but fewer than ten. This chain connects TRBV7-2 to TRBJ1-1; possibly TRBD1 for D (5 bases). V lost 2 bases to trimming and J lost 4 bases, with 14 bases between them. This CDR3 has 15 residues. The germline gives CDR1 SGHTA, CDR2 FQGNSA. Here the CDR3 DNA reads TGTGCCAGCAGCTTATTACAGGTGGTGGGCACTGAAGCTTTCTTT. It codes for CASSLLQVVGTEAFF.

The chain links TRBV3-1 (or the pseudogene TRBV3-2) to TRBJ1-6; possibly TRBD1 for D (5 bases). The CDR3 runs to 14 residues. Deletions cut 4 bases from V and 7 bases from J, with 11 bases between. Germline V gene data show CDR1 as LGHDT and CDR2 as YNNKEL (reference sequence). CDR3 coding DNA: TGTGCCAGCAGCCCACAAGGGGCAAATTCACCCCTCCACTTT. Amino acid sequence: CASSPQGANSPLHF.

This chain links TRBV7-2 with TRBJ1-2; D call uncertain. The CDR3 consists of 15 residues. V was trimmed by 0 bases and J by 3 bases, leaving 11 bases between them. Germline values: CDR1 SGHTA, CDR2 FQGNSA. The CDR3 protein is CASSLAAGLDYGYTF. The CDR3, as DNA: TGTGCCAGCAGCTTAGCGGCGGGGTTGGACTATGGCTACACCTTC.

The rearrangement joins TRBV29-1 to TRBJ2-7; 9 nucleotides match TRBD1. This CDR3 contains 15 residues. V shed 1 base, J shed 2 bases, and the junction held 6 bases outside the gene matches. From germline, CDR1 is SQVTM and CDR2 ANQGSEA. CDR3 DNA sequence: TGCAGCGTTGAAGGGCCCGGGGACAGGGCCTACGAGCAGTACTTC. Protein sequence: CSVEGPGDRAYEQYF.

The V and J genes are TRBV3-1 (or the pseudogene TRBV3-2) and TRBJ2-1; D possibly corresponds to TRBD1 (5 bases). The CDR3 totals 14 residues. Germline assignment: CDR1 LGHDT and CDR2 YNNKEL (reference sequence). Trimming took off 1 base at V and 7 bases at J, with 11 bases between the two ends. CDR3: CASSQGWGGNEQFF. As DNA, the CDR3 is TGTGCCAGCAGCCAAGGATGGGGCGGTAATGAGCAGTTCTTC.